The clone carrying this T cell receptor beta chain was seen more than once but under ten times. Its specificity is not known. The CDR3 runs to 14 residues. The germline V gene encodes CDR1 MNHEY and CDR2 SVGAGI. Trimming shortened V by 0 bases and J by 6 bases, and 12 bases separated the two germline ends. The source of the sample is a study of identical twins. MiXCR, run by TCRdb on the 5' RACE reads, gives a single entry per CDR3 protein. The data hold 450,000 or so distinct CDR3 sequences, with 11% to 15% observed a single time. The study, taken as a whole, reports: Among out-of-frame alpha sequences shared by twins, low generation probability occurred in excess.

These data also formed part of another study, on yellow fever vaccine responses in identical twins.

The origin of this receptor is a woman between 18 and 29 years old in good health. The sequencing input was CD4+ T cells sorted from blood. This chain joins TRBV6-5 and TRBJ2-7, with D perhaps matching TRBD2 (5 bases). The CDR3 DNA sequence: TGTGCCAGCAGTTACTCGACGGCAGAGGGCGAGCAGTACTTC. Encoded protein: CASSYSTAEGEQYF.